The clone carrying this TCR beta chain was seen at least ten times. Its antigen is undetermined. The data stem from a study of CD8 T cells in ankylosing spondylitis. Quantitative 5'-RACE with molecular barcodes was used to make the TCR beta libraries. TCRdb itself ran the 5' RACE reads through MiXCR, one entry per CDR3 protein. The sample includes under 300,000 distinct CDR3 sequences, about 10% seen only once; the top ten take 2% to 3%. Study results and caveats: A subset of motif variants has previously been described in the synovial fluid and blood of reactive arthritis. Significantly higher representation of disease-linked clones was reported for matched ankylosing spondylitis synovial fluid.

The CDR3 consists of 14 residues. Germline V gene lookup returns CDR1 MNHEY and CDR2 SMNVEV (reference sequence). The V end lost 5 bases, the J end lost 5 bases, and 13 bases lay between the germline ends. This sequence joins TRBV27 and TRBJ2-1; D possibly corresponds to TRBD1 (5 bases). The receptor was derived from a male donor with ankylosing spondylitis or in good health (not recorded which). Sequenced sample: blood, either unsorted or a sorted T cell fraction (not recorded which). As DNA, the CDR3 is TGTGCCAGCAGTCTACGCGGACACCACAATGAGCAGTTCTTC. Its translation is CASSLRGHHNEQFF.